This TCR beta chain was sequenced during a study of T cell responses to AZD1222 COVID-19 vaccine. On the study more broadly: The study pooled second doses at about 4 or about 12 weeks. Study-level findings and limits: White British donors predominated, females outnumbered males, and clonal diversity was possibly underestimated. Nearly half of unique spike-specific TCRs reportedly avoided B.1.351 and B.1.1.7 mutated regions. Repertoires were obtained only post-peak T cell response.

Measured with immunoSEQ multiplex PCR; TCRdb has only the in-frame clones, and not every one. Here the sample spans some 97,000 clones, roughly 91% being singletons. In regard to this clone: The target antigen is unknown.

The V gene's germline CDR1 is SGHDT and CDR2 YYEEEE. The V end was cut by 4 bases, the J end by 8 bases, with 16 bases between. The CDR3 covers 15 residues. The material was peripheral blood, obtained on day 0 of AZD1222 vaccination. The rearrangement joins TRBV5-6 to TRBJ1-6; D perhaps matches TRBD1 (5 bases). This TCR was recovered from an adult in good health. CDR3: CASSQGLLSDSPLHF. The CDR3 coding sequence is TGTGCCAGCAGCCAGGGACTTCTCTCGGATTCACCCCTCCACTTT.